The 9 T cell receptor beta chains below come from one sample, sequenced in a study of T cell responses to AZD1222 COVID-19 vaccine. Data came from immunoSEQ multiplex PCR; TCRdb stores just in-frame clones and leaves some out. The table has about 200,000 clones, just over 85% seen once; the top ten hold roughly 8%. The sequencing used peripheral blood, collected on day 0 of AZD1222 vaccination. These receptors all come from an adult in good health.

The V and J genes are TRBV27 and TRBJ2-6; D is unclear. Germline V CDR1 and CDR2: MNHEY, SMNVEV (reference sequence). This CDR3 has 15 residues. Trimming took off 7 bases at V and 2 bases at J, with 12 bases between the two ends. The CDR3 loop reads CASTAYGPGANVLTF. The CDR3 coding sequence is TGTGCCAGCACCGCCTACGGACCTGGGGCCAACGTCCTGACTTTC.

The chain has TRBV12-3 or TRBV12-4 and TRBJ1-2; 8 bases are a match to TRBD1. This CDR3 is built from 13 residues. V was pared by 6 bases and J by 7 bases, with 7 bases of the junction left unmatched. In DNA, the CDR3 is TGTGCCAGCAGAGAACCCCAGGGGGCTGGCTACACCTTC. It yields the protein CASREPQGAGYTF.

The J gene is TRBJ1-2, the V gene TRBV28, with no clear D. CDR1 and CDR2 from the germline V gene are MDHEN and SYDVKM. There are 15 residues in the CDR3. V was pared by 0 bases and J by 6 bases, with 14 bases between. The CDR3 DNA reads as TGTGCCAGCAGTTTATGGAGGGATGAGGTGGATGGCTACACCTTC. Its protein product is CASSLWRDEVDGYTF.

V is TRBV10-3 and J is TRBJ1-4, with TRBD1 as a possible D gene (5 bases). Germline CDR1 reads ENHRY; CDR2 reads SYGVKD. V shed 8 bases and J shed 4 bases, with 14 bases lying between them. The CDR3 is 14 residues long. The CDR3 coding sequence is TGTGCCATCGCCCCCGGGACGGGTAATGAAAAACTGTTTTTT. It is translated as CAIAPGTGNEKLFF.

J is TRBJ1-4 and V is TRBV11-2; D is perhaps TRBD1 (5 bases). V lost 0 bases and J lost 5, with 13 bases in between. Germline-derived CDR1 and CDR2 are SGHAT and FQNNGV. The CDR3 is 16 amino acids. In DNA form, the CDR3 reads TGTGCCAGCAGCTTAGATATGCGACAGATAAATGAAAAACTGTTTTTT. Translated, it gives CASSLDMRQINEKLFF.

V gene TRBV5-4 combines with J gene TRBJ1-2, with TRBD1 matching over 11 bases. From germline, CDR1 is SGHNT and CDR2 YYREEE (reference sequence). The CDR3 runs to 16 residues. Trimming at V came to 0 bases and at J to 8 bases, leaving 9 bases not matched to a gene. The CDR3, as DNA: TGTGCCAGCAGCTTGGCGTCAGGACAGGGGGCGCGGGGCTACACCTTC. Translation: CASSLASGQGARGYTF.

V gene TRBV27 combines with J gene TRBJ1-6, with D uncertain. Trimming took 3 bases from V and 12 from J, leaving 12 bases between them. This CDR3 comprises 13 residues. Per the germline V gene, CDR1 is MNHEY and CDR2 is SMNVEV (reference sequence). As DNA, the CDR3 is TGTGCCAGCAGTTTTAGTCGGGTACAACCCCTCCACTTT. Translating gives CASSFSRVQPLHF.

This CDR3 reads CATHQGGCPYEQYF. CDR3 bases: TGCGCCACCCATCAGGGGGGATGCCCCTACGAGCAGTACTTC. The V call is TRBV10-1, the J call TRBJ2-7, with D tentatively TRBD1 (7 bases). Germline-derived CDR1 and CDR2 are WNHNN and SYGVQD (reference sequence). The length of the CDR3 is 14 residues. V dropped 10 bases and J dropped 2 bases, with 18 bases sitting between them.

On this clone: With a much larger clone just one base away, this may be a read error. The rearrangement uses TRBV5-6 and TRBJ1-2; unclear D gene. The CDR3 runs 12 residues. The germline V and J ends were trimmed by 0 bases and 3 bases, with 3 bases remaining between them. Germline V gene sequence: CDR1 SGHDT, CDR2 YYEEEE. The CDR3 coding sequence is TGTGCCAGCAGCTTGGGGGACTATGGCTACACCTTC. Protein: CASSLGDYGYTF.